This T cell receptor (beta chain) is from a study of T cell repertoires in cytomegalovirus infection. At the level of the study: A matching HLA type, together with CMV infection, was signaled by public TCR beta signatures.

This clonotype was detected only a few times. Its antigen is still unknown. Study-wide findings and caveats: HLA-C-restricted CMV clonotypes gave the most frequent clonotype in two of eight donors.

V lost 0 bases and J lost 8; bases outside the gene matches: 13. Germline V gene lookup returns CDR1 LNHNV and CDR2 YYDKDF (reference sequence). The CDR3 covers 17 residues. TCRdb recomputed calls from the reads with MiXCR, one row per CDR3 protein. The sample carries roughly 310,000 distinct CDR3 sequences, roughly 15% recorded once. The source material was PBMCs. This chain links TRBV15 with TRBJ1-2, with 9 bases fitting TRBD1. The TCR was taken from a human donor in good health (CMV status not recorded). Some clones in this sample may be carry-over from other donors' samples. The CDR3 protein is CATSRDLLDRGWGGYTF. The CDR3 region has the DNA TGTGCCACCAGCAGAGACCTTTTGGACAGGGGCTGGGGCGGCTACACCTTC.